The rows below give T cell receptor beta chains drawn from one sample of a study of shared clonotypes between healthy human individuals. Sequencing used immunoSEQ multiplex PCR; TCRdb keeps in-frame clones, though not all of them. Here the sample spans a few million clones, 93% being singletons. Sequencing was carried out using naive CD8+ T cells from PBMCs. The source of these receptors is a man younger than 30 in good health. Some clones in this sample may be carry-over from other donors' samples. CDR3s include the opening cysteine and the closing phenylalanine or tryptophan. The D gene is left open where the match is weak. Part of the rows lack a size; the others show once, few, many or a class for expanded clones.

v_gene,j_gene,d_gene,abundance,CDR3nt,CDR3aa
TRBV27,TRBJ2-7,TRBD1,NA,TGTGCCAGCAGTTTAACCGGACAGGGGTACGAGCAGTACTTC,CASSLTGQGYEQYF
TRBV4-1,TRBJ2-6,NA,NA,TGCGCCAGCAGACACAGGGACGAGTCCTCTGGGGCCAACGTCCTGACTTTC,CASRHRDESSGANVLTF
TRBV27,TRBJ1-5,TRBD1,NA,TGTGCCAGCAGGAACCGGGACAGCTACAATCAGCCCCAGCATTTT,CASRNRDSYNQPQHF
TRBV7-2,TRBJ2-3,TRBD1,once,TGTGCCAGCAGCCACGGACAGGCCAACACAGATACGCAGTATTTT,CASSHGQANTDTQYF
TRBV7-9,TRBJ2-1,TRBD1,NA,TGTGCCAGCAGTCACTCGGGGCGGGGACAGGGTTACAATGAGCAGTTCTTC,CASSHSGRGQGYNEQFF
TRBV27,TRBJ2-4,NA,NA,TGTGCCAGCAGTCGAACTGACGCACCTCCCAAAAACATTCAGTACTTC,CASSRTDAPPKNIQYF
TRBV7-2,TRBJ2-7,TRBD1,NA,TGTGCCAGCAGCTTAGCGGGACAGGGGGCCTACGAGCAGTACTTC,CASSLAGQGAYEQYF
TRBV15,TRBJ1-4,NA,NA,TGTGCCACCAGCAACGGTGGGGGCGAAAAACTGTTTTTT,CATSNGGGEKLFF
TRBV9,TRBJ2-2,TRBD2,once,TGTGCCAGCAGCGTAGGACTAGCGGGAGGTCGGGCCGGGGAGCTGTTTTTT,CASSVGLAGGRAGELFF
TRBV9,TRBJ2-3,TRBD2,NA,TGTGCCAGCAGCGTAGGAACCCAATTACTAGCGCTTAGCACAGATACGCAGTATTTT,CASSVGTQLLALSTDTQYF
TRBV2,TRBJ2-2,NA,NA,TGTGCCAGCTCCTCCCCAGGGGGGTGGAACACCGGGGAGCTGTTTTTT,CASSSPGGWNTGELFF
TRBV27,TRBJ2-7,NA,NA,TGTGCCAGCAGCCAGAGCGAGGGGGAATATCCTAACGAGCAGTACTTC,CASSQSEGEYPNEQYF
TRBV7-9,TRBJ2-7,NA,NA,TGTGCCAGCAGCTTAGGCCCCTCCTACGAGCAGTACTTC,CASSLGPSYEQYF
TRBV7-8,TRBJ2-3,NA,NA,TGTGCCAGCAGCTTAGCGGACTACGAAAGCACAGATACGCAGTATTTT,CASSLADYESTDTQYF
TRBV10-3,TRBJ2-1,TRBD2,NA,TGTGCCATCAGTGGGACTAGTCTTGTCAATGAGCAGTTCTTC,CAISGTSLVNEQFF
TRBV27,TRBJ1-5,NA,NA,TGTGCCAGCAGTTTAGGGAGTCATCAGCCCCAGCATTTT,CASSLGSHQPQHF
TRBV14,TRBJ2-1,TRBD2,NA,TGTGCCAGCAGCAACTCTACCCCTCTAGCGGGGCTTGACAATGAGCAGTTCTTC,CASSNSTPLAGLDNEQFF
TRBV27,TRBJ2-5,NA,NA,TGTGCCAGCACCACCCGAGGGGGGGGGATCGTAGAGACCCAGTACTTC,CASTTRGGGIVETQYF
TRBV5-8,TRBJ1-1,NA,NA,TGTGCCAGCAGCTTGCCCGGGAGCGGCACTGAAGCTTTCTTT,CASSLPGSGTEAFF
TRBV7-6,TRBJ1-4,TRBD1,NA,TGTGCCAGCAGCTTTCGAACGGACAGGATCGCGGGGGATAATGAAAAACTGTTTTTT,CASSFRTDRIAGDNEKLFF
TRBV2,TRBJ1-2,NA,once,TGTGCCAGCAGTAGTCTAGGGGACAACTATGGCTACACCTTC,CASSSLGDNYGYTF
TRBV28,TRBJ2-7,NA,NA,TGTGCCAGCACCTCCCGAGGGCACCCCTACGAGCAGTACTTC,CASTSRGHPYEQYF
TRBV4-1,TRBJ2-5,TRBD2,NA,TGCGCCAGCAGCCAAGCTTGGGGGGGAGAGACCCAGTACTTC,CASSQAWGGETQYF
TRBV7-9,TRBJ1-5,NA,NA,TGTGCCAGCAGCTTAGACAAGAATCAGCCCCAGCATTTT,CASSLDKNQPQHF
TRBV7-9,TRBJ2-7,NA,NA,TGTGCCAGCAGCTCCCAGCCCCAGACAGGAGACTACGAGCAGTACTTC,CASSSQPQTGDYEQYF
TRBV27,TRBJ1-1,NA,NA,TGTGCCAGCGCTCCGTGGGATAACACTGAAGCTTTCTTT,CASAPWDNTEAFF
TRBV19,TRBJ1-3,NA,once,TGTGCCAGTAGTATTTTTACCGAAAACACCATATATTTT,CASSIFTENTIYF
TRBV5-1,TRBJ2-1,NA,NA,TGCGCCAGCAGCTTGGACTTCCCCTACAATGAGCAGTTCTTC,CASSLDFPYNEQFF
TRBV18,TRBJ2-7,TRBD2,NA,TGTGCCAGCTCACCCGGAACTAGCGGGCTCTACGAGCAGTACTTC,CASSPGTSGLYEQYF
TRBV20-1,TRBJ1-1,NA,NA,TGCCGGGGGGGAATAAGAACTGAAGCTTTCTTT,CRGGIRTEAFF
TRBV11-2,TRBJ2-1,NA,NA,TGTGCCAGTCAGAGCTCCTACAATGAGCAGTTCTTC,CASQSSYNEQFF
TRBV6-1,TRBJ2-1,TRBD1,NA,TGTGCCAGCAGTGGTAACGACAGGGCCTCCTACAATGAGCAGTTCTTC,CASSGNDRASYNEQFF
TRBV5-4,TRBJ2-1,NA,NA,TGTGCCAGCAGCACGGACAGCCTTAGCTCCTACAATGAGCAGTTCTTC,CASSTDSLSSYNEQFF
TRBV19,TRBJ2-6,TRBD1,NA,TGTGCCAGTAGTAATCCCCGGACAGGGGCATTCTCTGGGGCCAACGTCCTGACTTTC,CASSNPRTGAFSGANVLTF
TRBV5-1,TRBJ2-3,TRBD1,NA,TGCGCCAGCAGCGTCGACAGGGATTCGAGCACAGATACGCAGTATTTT,CASSVDRDSSTDTQYF
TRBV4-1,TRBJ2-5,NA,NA,TGCGCCAGCAGCCAAGTAAGGGGGGAGACCCAGTACTTC,CASSQVRGETQYF
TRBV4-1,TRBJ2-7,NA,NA,TGCGCCAGCAGCCAAGATGTCCGGGACGAGCAGTACTTC,CASSQDVRDEQYF
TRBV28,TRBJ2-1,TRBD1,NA,TGTGCCGGAACCGATACAGGGGGAAATGAGCAGTTCTTC,CAGTDTGGNEQFF
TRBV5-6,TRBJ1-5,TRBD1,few,TGTGCCAGCAGCTCAGCAGGGGGACAGCCCCAGCATTTT,CASSSAGGQPQHF
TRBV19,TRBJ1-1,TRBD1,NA,TGTGCCAGCGAGCGACAGGGGGCAGGAACTGAAGCTTTCTTT,CASERQGAGTEAFF
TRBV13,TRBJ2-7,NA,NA,TGTGCCAGCAGCTTTGGGGGGACCTCCTACGAGCAGTACTTC,CASSFGGTSYEQYF
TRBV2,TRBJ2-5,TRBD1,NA,TGTGCCAGCAGTGAGGGACAGGGCGACCAAGAGACCCAGTACTTC,CASSEGQGDQETQYF
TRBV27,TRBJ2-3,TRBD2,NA,TGTGCCAGCTGCCGGCTAGCGGGCGACATGTCTAGCACAGATACGCAGTATTTT,CASCRLAGDMSSTDTQYF
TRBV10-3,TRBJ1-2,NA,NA,TGTGCCATCAGTGATTTGCTCTATGGCTACACCTTC,CAISDLLYGYTF
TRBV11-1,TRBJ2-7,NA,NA,TGTGCCAGCAGCTTCCGCGTGTCAGGGACGGAATACGAGCAGTACTTC,CASSFRVSGTEYEQYF
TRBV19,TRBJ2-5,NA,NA,TGTGCCGGGGGTGGAAAAATCCCCTGGGAGACCCAGTACTTC,CAGGGKIPWETQYF
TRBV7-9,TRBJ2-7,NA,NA,TGTGCCAGCAGCCCGGTAGTTTCCGAGCAGTACTTC,CASSPVVSEQYF
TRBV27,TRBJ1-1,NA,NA,TGTGCCAGCACCCCTCTGGGCGGGGATGGAGACACTGAAGCTTTCTTT,CASTPLGGDGDTEAFF
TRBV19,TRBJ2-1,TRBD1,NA,TGTGCCAGTACCTCACACCACGGGACAGGGAAGAATGAGCAGTTCTTC,CASTSHHGTGKNEQFF
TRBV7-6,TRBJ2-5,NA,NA,TGTGCCAGCAGTCGACCCGGGACGCCCGCCGGAGAGACCCAGTACTTC,CASSRPGTPAGETQYF
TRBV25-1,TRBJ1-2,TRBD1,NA,TGTGCCAGCAAGCTGGGACAGGGGCTCACCTTC,CASKLGQGLTF
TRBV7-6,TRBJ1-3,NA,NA,TGTGCCAGCAGCTTAGAGTCGGGTTCTGGAAACACCATATATTTT,CASSLESGSGNTIYF